The sequence of this T cell receptor (beta chain) was determined in a study of cytomegalovirus exposure and HLA in healthy donors. Study outcomes and limitations: Later analysis identified around 15,000 TCR beta sequences associated with HLA alleles, using a false discovery rate threshold of 0.05. The study had only CMV serostatus as immune exposure information.

J lost 7 bases, V lost 4 bases, and 10 bases had no gene match. CDR1 and CDR2 (germline): SQVTM, ANQGSEA. This CDR3 comprises 15 residues. This clone was detected only a few times. Its antigen remains unknown. This same CDR3 is encoded by further DNA sequences in the sample. Amplification used 60 Vbeta primers and 13 Jbeta primers. Sequenced by immunoSEQ multiplex PCR; TCRdb stores in-frame clones only, minus some. This table has roughly 100,000 clones, over 65% appearing once. The chain has TRBV29-1 and TRBJ1-4; 9 bases line up with TRBD1. Sequences were obtained from PBMCs. This TCR derives from a man aged 35 to 55 in good health and CMV-seronegative. In DNA, the CDR3 is TGCAGCGTTGGGGACACAGGGGGCCTCGTTGAAAAACTGTTTTTT. Protein sequence: CSVGDTGGLVEKLFF.